This T cell receptor beta chain originates from a study of molecular identifiers for immune sequencing clone quantification (dated by TCRdb to 2016 to 2019). At the level of the whole study: In a replicate experiment, RNA from around 20,000 or 100,000 naive CD8 T cells was split into five aliquots, four of which were sequenced. This methods study benchmarked molecular-identifier clustering-based TCR repertoire sequencing (MIDCIRS) and TCR RNA copy counting, using CD8 T cells to do so. Study-wide findings and limitations: Spiked-in Jurkat TCR RNA (about 10 copies' worth), which is not part of the donor repertoire, was contained in the naive libraries. When barcode sub-clustering was not used, chimeric consensus sequences inflated TCR diversity, with chimeras reaching as high as 47%. A single cell's worth of spiked-in Jurkat TCR RNA was reported detectable even among under 1.3 million naive CD8 T cells. Identical TCR molecules sharing a barcode could cause highly expanded clone sizes to be underestimated. Clones above 20 RNA copies held over 99% of molecules in CMV-specific effector cells but under 1% in naive cells. Modeling indicated about 3 TCR RNA copies recovered per cell, compared with 9 to 10 by digital PCR, which implies a capture efficiency of approximately 30%.

Libraries were prepared through PCR. The instrument was a NextSeq 500. Bulk TCR libraries were generated as previously described, with the TCR primers listed in Table S5 used. Total RNA was purified with the Qiagen AllPrep DNA/RNA kit. Before analysis, reads from multiple sequencing runs of the same library were pooled. The authors' analysis ran thus. Reads were retained only if their TCR constant sequence matched exactly, and those retained reads were trimmed to 150 nt and grouped according to their 12-nt molecular barcodes. Reads inside each barcode group were sub-clustered using a 15% Levenshtein threshold, and a quality-weighted consensus sequence was constructed for each RNA molecule. Non-functional sequences were excluded, and lower-count sequences lying one edit away from another sequence were also excluded. Based on a fit of two negative binomial distributions, barcode sub-clusters having less than 20% of the maximum read count were discarded. TCRdb took the public reads, trimmed them with fastp at Q25, ran MiXCR for clone calling and kept in-frame beta chains. Rows with a matching CDR3 protein are joined into one entry that keeps the most common DNA and genes. The V and J calls follow TCRdb's processing rather than the paper's. The sample yields approximately 550,000 distinct CDR3 sequences; around 23% were counted once. The ten largest clones represent around 0.8% of the sample.

The table lists this clonotype with many counts. The specificity of this receptor is unknown. The sample holds no much larger clone one base away, and base qualities are not on file. Trimming removed 6 bases from V and 3 bases from J, leaving 11 bases between the germline ends. Counted from cysteine to phenylalanine, this CDR3 has 14 amino acids. This entry keeps only the CDR3 DNA: 42 bases, framed from base 1. Libraries of naive CD8 T cells were generated from about 21,000 to 970,000 sorted cells, with 10%, 30% or 50% of the purified RNA used. Naive CD8 T cells were FACS-sorted as CD8+CD4-CCR7+CD45RA+ on a BD FACSAria II into RLT Plus buffer. Detection sensitivity was tested by spiking Jurkat RNA equal to some 11 TCR copies' worth into samples containing roughly 17,000-1,000,000 naive CD8 T cells. Enrichment of CD8 T cells was performed with RosetteSep CD8+ T Cell Enrichment Cocktail and Ficoll-Paque, after which ACK red cell lysis was carried out.

The source of this sequence is a human donor in good health. Some libraries in this study had Jurkat cell RNA spiked in. The sequence links TRBV12-3 or TRBV12-4 to TRBJ1-4, with the identity of the D gene unclear. Sequenced sample: naive CD8+ T cells from blood, with Jurkat cell RNA spiked in. The sample's cell subset or site, from its label and the paper: FACS-sorted CD8+CD4-CCR7+CD45RA+ naive T cells. The CDR3 is CASRGLSANEKLFF. The base sequence is TGTGCCAGCAGAGGGCTCTCAGCTAATGAAAAACTGTTTTTT.